The clone carrying this T cell receptor beta chain was observed a single time. Its target is unknown. With random hexamers, roughly 0.5 to 1 ug RNA was reverse transcribed. Coverage of TCR beta CDR3 amplification by immunoSEQ multiplex PCR extended to 54 Vbeta and 13 Jbeta. TCRdb called the immunoSEQ multiplex PCR reads again in MiXCR, with one record for every CDR3 protein. The sample yields under 85,000 distinct CDR3 sequences, about 94% seen once. The entry originates in a study of CD8 T cells in Susac syndrome. About the research overall: Patients with Susac syndrome had blood drawn and were at that point therapy-naive, on corticosteroids, or on intravenous immunoglobulin alone.

TCR beta sequences were obtained from blood CD8+ and CD4+ T cells. Study-wide findings and caveats: The study identified roughly seventeen and five Susac-specific public clones in total CD8+ and CD8+ TEMRA repertoires.

The CDR3 is 12 residues long. Germline values: CDR1 LGHNA, CDR2 YNFKEQ. V was trimmed by 5 bases and J by 8 bases, leaving 10 bases between them. Source material: CD8+ T cells from PBMCs. The clonotype comes from a human donor with Susac syndrome. This chain links TRBV4-2 with TRBJ2-4; either TRBD1 or TRBD2 may supply D (5 bases each). This chain's CDR3 is CASSTRGDIQYF. The CDR3 region has the DNA TGTGCCAGCAGCACCCGAGGGGACATTCAGTACTTC.